This passage covers 27 T cell receptor beta chains from one sample sequenced in a study of blood T cells in healthy people across ages. PCR was performed a second time for roughly 7 to 11 cycles using a sample-barcoded 5' primer and a J-beta primer mix. TCRdb reanalysed the 5' RACE reads using MiXCR and keeps one entry per CDR3 protein. Here the sample spans some 900,000 distinct CDR3 sequences, roughly 50% being singletons. The sample consisted of blood. The receptors were gathered from a man aged 25 to 45 in good health.

The CDR3 here is CASSFRDKSSYGYTF. In DNA form, the CDR3 reads TGTGCCAGCAGTTTCAGGGACAAGTCTAGCTATGGCTACACCTTC. The rearrangement joins TRBV12-3 or TRBV12-4 to TRBJ1-2; possibly TRBD1 for D (6 bases). The CDR3 has 15 residues. The V and J ends lost 3 bases and 4 bases respectively, with 15 bases between them.

This chain joins TRBV20-1 and TRBJ1-1; the D gene is possibly TRBD1 (5 bases). V gave up 3 bases and J gave up 8 bases, with 16 bases separating them. Germline V gene sequence: CDR1 DFQATT, CDR2 SNEGSKA (reference sequence). This CDR3 is 13 amino acids long. CDR3 sequence reads: CSARADRTAEAFF. CDR3 in DNA: TGCAGTGCTAGGGCAGACAGAACCGCCGAAGCTTTCTTT.

This rearrangement joins TRBV29-1 to TRBJ2-5, with D unclear. Germline V lookup: CDR1 SQVTM, CDR2 ANQGSEA. V dropped 4 bases and J dropped 3 bases, with 6 bases sitting between them. The length of the CDR3 is 11 residues. The CDR3 is CSVGPKETQYF. CDR3 nucleotide sequence: TGCAGCGTTGGACCGAAAGAGACCCAGTACTTC.

V gene TRBV7-9 combines with J gene TRBJ2-1; 12 nucleotides line up with TRBD2. The CDR3 spans 17 residues. Germline trimming cut 4 bases from V and 4 bases from J; bases unmatched to any gene: 8. CDR1 is SEHNR, CDR2 FQNEAQ, per germline (reference sequence). CDR3 protein: CASSYYRTSGVYNEQFF. CDR3 DNA: TGTGCCAGCAGCTACTACAGGACTAGCGGGGTTTACAATGAGCAGTTCTTC.

In this sample, this clonotype turned up a few times. The gene calls are TRBV5-1 and TRBJ1-2, with D perhaps matching TRBD1 (6 bases). V dropped 0 bases and J dropped 7 bases, with 16 bases sitting between them. The CDR3 runs 15 residues. Germline lookup yields CDR1 SGHRS and CDR2 YFSETQ. The CDR3 loop is CASSLEQGKFGGYTF. The CDR3 coding sequence is TGCGCCAGCAGCTTGGAACAGGGAAAATTTGGTGGCTACACCTTC.

The chain recombines TRBV7-9 with TRBJ2-7, with 10 bases fitting TRBD1. Losses at the gene ends were 2 bases for V and 2 bases for J; bases not matched to a gene: 3. Germline CDR1 and CDR2: SEHNR and FQNEAQ (reference sequence). CDR3 size: 15 residues. CDR3 bases: TGTGCCAGCAGCTTAAGGACAGGGGGGACCTACGAGCAGTACTTC. It codes for CASSLRTGGTYEQYF.

The gene calls are TRBV2 and TRBJ2-5; D might be TRBD1 (6 bases). TRBJ2-7 matches the DNA end more closely, so the J call is doubtful. From germline, CDR1 is SNHLY and CDR2 FYNNEI. There are 13 residues in the CDR3. CDR3 region: CASNKQQGDEQYF. DNA of the CDR3: TGTGCCAGCAATAAACAACAGGGAGACGAGCAGTACTTC.

This clonotype was counted between two and nine times. The genes are TRBV7-9 and TRBJ2-7; perhaps TRBD1 as D (6 bases). Trimming shortened V by 5 bases and J by 4 bases, and 15 bases separated the two germline ends. CDR1 SEHNR and CDR2 FQNEAQ come from the germline V gene (reference sequence). The CDR3 has 14 amino acids. The CDR3 coding sequence is TGTGCCAGCAGCCTTCGGGACACCGGGTACGAGCAGTACTTC. This encodes CASSLRDTGYEQYF.

V usage is TRBV7-2 and J usage is TRBJ2-1; TRBD2 matches 13 bases. Looked up from germline, CDR1 is SGHTA and CDR2 is FQGNSA. V trimming: 2 bases; J trimming: 6 bases; junction bases outside the gene matches: 7. This CDR3 spans 17 amino acids. This CDR3 reads CASSLTTLAGGRNEQFF. As DNA, the CDR3 is TGTGCCAGCAGCTTAACGACACTAGCGGGGGGGCGCAATGAGCAGTTCTTC.

V usage is TRBV4-2 and J usage is TRBJ2-7, with TRBD1 matching over 9 bases. Germline V gene sequence: CDR1 LGHNA, CDR2 YNFKEQ. CDR3 length: 13 amino acids. CDR3 region: CPRGQGGHNEQYF. CDR3 in DNA: TGTCCCCGGGGACAGGGAGGCCACAATGAGCAGTACTTC.

The V gene is TRBV6-6, the J gene TRBJ2-7; perhaps TRBD1 as D (6 bases). The CDR3 covers 13 residues. V was clipped by 7 bases and J by 2 bases, with 12 bases between them. CDR1 and CDR2 (germline): MNHNY, SVGAGI (reference sequence). DNA of the CDR3: TGTGCCAGCAAAGAAACAGGGACCTACGAGCAGTACTTC. Translation gives CASKETGTYEQYF.

The gene calls are TRBV4-3 and TRBJ2-3, with TRBD2 matching 8 bases. V lost 4 bases to trimming and J lost 4 bases; unmatched junction nucleotides: 7. The CDR3 contains 15 residues. Germline V gives CDR1 LGHNA, CDR2 YSLEER. For the CDR3, the DNA is TGCGCCAGCAGCCCCGGGGGGGCCACTTCAGATACGCAGTATTTT. It codes for CASSPGGATSDTQYF.

This clonotype has more than one count but fewer than ten. The chain employs TRBV11-2 and TRBJ2-6; TRBD1 is a possible D gene (5 bases). This CDR3 has 15 residues. V was trimmed by 5 bases and J by 0 bases, leaving 8 bases between them. CDR1 is SGHAT, CDR2 FQNNGV, per germline. The CDR3 region has the DNA TGTGCCAGCAGCCCGACAGACTCTGGGGCCAACGTCCTGACTTTC. Protein product: CASSPTDSGANVLTF. Full variable domain (outside the CDR3, taken from reference TRBV11-2 and TRBJ2-6): EAGVAQSPRYKIIEKRQSVAFWCNPISGHATLYWYQQILGQGPKLLIQFQNNGVVDDSQLPKDRFSAERLKGVDSTLKIQPAKLEDSAVYLCASSPTDSGANVLTFGAGSRLTVL.

The chain combines TRBV20-1 with TRBJ1-5; D gene uncertain. The germline gives CDR1 DFQATT, CDR2 SNEGSKA (reference sequence). With 0 bases removed from V and 3 bases from J, the gap between germline ends came to 9 bases. This CDR3 spans 14 amino acids. CDR3 sequence reads: CSAREAQPNQPQHF. In nucleotides, the CDR3 is TGCAGTGCTAGAGAGGCACAGCCCAATCAGCCCCAGCATTTT.

This clonotype was recorded a few times. V is TRBV7-2 and J is TRBJ1-6; D unresolved. Per germline, CDR1 SGHTA and CDR2 FQGNSA. V lost 1 base and J 10 bases, leaving 11 bases between the germline ends. This CDR3 has 14 residues. CDR3 coding DNA: TGTGCCAGCAGCTTAGGGGGTAGGGTATCACCCCTCCACTTT. It yields the protein CASSLGGRVSPLHF.

As regards this clonotype: Its ends do not fully match the called genes, so a read error is possible. The genes are TRBV11-1 and TRBJ2-5; tentative D call: TRBD2 (5 bases). CDR3 length: 16 amino acids. The germline gives CDR1 SGHAT, CDR2 FQDESV (reference sequence). The CDR3 is CVSSLFGDYDQETQYF. CDR3 nucleotide sequence: TGTGTCAGCAGCCTTTTCGGAGACTATGATCAAGAGACCCAGTACTTC. Looking up the rest from reference TRBV11-1 and TRBJ2-5 gives the full variable domain: EAEVAQSPRYKITEKSQAVAFWCDPISGHATLYWYRQILGQGPELLVQFQDESVVDDSQLPKDRFSAERLKGVDSTLKIQPAELGDSAMYLCVSSLFGDYDQETQYFGPGTRLLVL.

The sample holds many counts of this clonotype. The rearrangement uses TRBV27 and TRBJ2-1; no reliable D call. CDR3 length: 14 amino acids. The germline CDR1 and CDR2 sequences are MNHEY and SMNVEV (reference sequence). Trimming shortened V by 3 bases and J by 0 bases, and 6 bases separated the two germline ends. The CDR3 protein is CASSFESSYNEQFF. The CDR3 DNA reads TGTGCCAGCAGTTTTGAGAGCTCCTACAATGAGCAGTTCTTC.

This clonotype was counted only a few times. The rearrangement uses TRBV27 and TRBJ2-7, with 9 bases matching TRBD1. CDR3 size: 14 residues. With 7 bases clipped from V and 3 bases from J, the junction kept 7 bases outside the gene matches. Germline V gives CDR1 MNHEY, CDR2 SMNVEV (reference sequence). CDR3 residues: CASKAGQGHYEQYF. The CDR3 coding sequence is TGTGCCAGCAAGGCGGGACAGGGACACTACGAGCAGTACTTC.

This clonotype was counted between two and nine times. The chain couples TRBV4-3 to TRBJ2-7, with a tentative D call TRBD1 (6 bases). Trimming removed 0 bases from V and 4 bases from J, with 22 bases in between. CDR3 length: 18 amino acids. Germline assignment: CDR1 LGHNA and CDR2 YSLEER. In DNA, the CDR3 is TGCGCCAGCAGCCAAGAGGTGGGTTATCGACAGGCCGCTTACGAGCAGTACTTC. Translated, it gives CASSQEVGYRQAAYEQYF.

The table lists this clonotype with a few counts. The chain employs TRBV19 and TRBJ2-3; D is unresolved. Germline V CDR1 and CDR2: LNHDA, SQIVND (reference sequence). This CDR3 region has 16 residues. V was shortened by 1 base and J by 1 base, with 12 bases between the two germline ends. Written as DNA, the CDR3 is TGTGCCAGTAGTATAGCTTCTGCTATGGGCACAGATACGCAGTATTTT. Translating gives CASSIASAMGTDTQYF.

This clonotype was counted only a few times. The chain uses TRBV27 and TRBJ2-1; TRBD1 matches at 11 bases. There are 18 residues in the CDR3. Germline loops: CDR1 MNHEY, CDR2 SMNVEV (reference sequence). Unmatched junction bases numbered 12, after V lost 6 bases and J lost 2 bases. The CDR3 DNA sequence: TGTGCCAGCAGGGAAAGGACAGGGGGCGCGGTGGCCTACAATGAGCAGTTCTTC. Amino acid sequence: CASRERTGGAVAYNEQFF.

The rearrangement links TRBV11-1 to TRBJ2-7; possibly TRBD1 for D (6 bases). V was pared by 3 bases and J by 2 bases, with 11 bases between. There are 14 residues in the CDR3. CDR1 SGHAT and CDR2 FQDESV come from the germline V gene (reference sequence). The CDR3 DNA sequence: TGTGCCAGCAGCTTCGTTAAGGGGGCCTACGAGCAGTACTTC. Residues: CASSFVKGAYEQYF.

This clonotype was seen a few times. The V gene is TRBV20-1, the J gene TRBJ1-6; perhaps TRBD1 as D (6 bases). CDR1 is DFQATT, CDR2 SNEGSKA, per germline (reference sequence). The CDR3 is made up of 14 amino acids. Trimming shortened V by 7 bases and J by 5 bases, and 15 bases separated the two germline ends. The CDR3 region has the DNA TGCAGTGTCAATACAGGGAGGAATAATTCACCCCTCCACTTT. It codes for CSVNTGRNNSPLHF.

Worth noting for this clonotype: Compared with germline, one end of the junction differs, possibly owing to a read error. CDR3 amino acids: CVSRRQGALLETQYF. CDR3 coding DNA: TGTGTCAGCAGAAGACAGGGGGCTCTACTAGAGACCCAGTACTTC. The V and J genes are TRBV6-2 or TRBV6-3 and TRBJ2-4; 10 bases map to TRBD1. Judging by the DNA end, TRBJ2-5 fits better; the J call may be wrong. Germline loops: CDR1 MNHEY, CDR2 SVGEGT. This CDR3 has 15 residues.

As regards this clonotype: A clone one base away is much larger, so this may be a read error. The chain uses TRBV6-4 and TRBJ2-3; TRBD1 aligns across 9 bases. The CDR3 sequence is 14 residues long. Germline V gene data show CDR1 as MRHNA and CDR2 as SNTAGT. For the CDR3, the DNA is TGTGCCAGCAGTTCAACAGGGGGCACAAATACGCAGTATTTT. Amino acid sequence: CASSSTGGTNTQYF.

This chain connects TRBV7-2 to TRBJ2-1; TRBD2 matches 12 bases. The ends lost 6 bases at V and 2 bases at J; junction bases unmatched: 5. Per germline, CDR1 SGHTA and CDR2 FQGNSA. The CDR3 totals 16 residues. This chain's CDR3 is CASRRTSGVTYNEQFF. CDR3 nucleotide sequence: TGTGCCAGCAGGAGGACTAGCGGGGTGACCTACAATGAGCAGTTCTTC.

The CDR3 is CASRGGLAGGNNEQFF. The CDR3 DNA is TGTGCCAGCAGGGGGGGACTAGCGGGCGGGAACAATGAGCAGTTCTTC. J is TRBJ2-1 and V is TRBV12-3 or TRBV12-4; 12 nucleotides line up with TRBD2. V lost 6 bases to trimming and J lost 5 bases; unmatched junction nucleotides: 8. This CDR3 comprises 16 residues.